These T cell receptor beta chains were read from a single sample in a study of naive and memory T cell subsets. TCRdb recomputed calls from the UMI-ligation and nested PCR reads with MiXCR, one row per CDR3 protein. The sample contains approximately 17,000 distinct CDR3 sequences, approximately 8.6% of which appear only once. The sample taken for sequencing was central memory CD8+ T cells from blood. These receptors were obtained from a human donor in good health. The CDR3 runs from the conserved cysteine through the conserved F or W. A D gene is named only where the DNA matches it firmly. Not all rows give a size; the values are once, few, many and, for expanded clones, a class.

TRBD2 many TRBJ2-1 TRBV7-3 TGTGCCAGCAGCTTAGCCTTAGCGGGGGACTACAATGAGCAGTTCTTC CASSLALAGDYNEQFF
TRBD2 NA TRBJ2-1 TRBV7-9 TGTGCCAGCACGAGCGGTCGCCTAGCGGGGGGTTACAATGAGCAGTTCTTC CASTSGRLAGGYNEQFF
NA NA TRBJ2-7 TRBV24-1 TGTGCCACCAGTGATGGGGGAGCCTACGAGCAGTACTTC CATSDGGAYEQYF
NA many TRBJ2-1 TRBV20-1 TGCAGTGCCCCTACGGGGCGGGACGGAAACAATGAGCAGTTCTTC CSAPTGRDGNNEQFF
TRBD2 many TRBJ2-3 TRBV2 TGTGCCAGCAGTGAAGGGACTAGCAGCACAGATACGCAGTATTTT CASSEGTSSTDTQYF
TRBD1 NA TRBJ2-3 TRBV6-4 TGTGCCAGCAGTGCTACAGGGGGCTCCACAGATACGCAGTATTTT CASSATGGSTDTQYF
NA many TRBJ1-1 TRBV20-1 TGCAGTGCTAGAGGCCTCAGGGAGTTTTCTGAAGCTTTCTTT CSARGLREFSEAFF
TRBD2 many TRBJ2-3 TRBV4-2 TGTGCCAGCAGCCAAGAACGCGGGGGGGCCACAGATACGCAGTATTTT CASSQERGGATDTQYF
NA many TRBJ1-2 TRBV20-1 TGCAGTGCTAGAGATCCCCGAAGATTATATGGCTACACCTTC CSARDPRRLYGYTF
NA many TRBJ2-5 TRBV2 TGTGCCAGCAGTGAAGCGCTTGCAGGGCCCGGGGTTGGGGAGACCCAGTACTTC CASSEALAGPGVGETQYF
NA many TRBJ2-2 TRBV20-1 TGCAGTGCTAGAGATAGGAGCACCGGGGAGCTGTTTTTT CSARDRSTGELFF
TRBD2 few TRBJ2-1 TRBV4-1 TGCGCCAGCAGCCCACTAGCGGGAGGGCCTAGGAATGAGCAGTTCTTC CASSPLAGGPRNEQFF
NA many TRBJ2-2 TRBV7-9 TGTGCCAGCAGCTTAGATGGCCAGGTGGACACCGGGGAGCTGTTTTTT CASSLDGQVDTGELFF
NA few TRBJ2-3 TRBV4-2 TGTGCCAGCAGCCAAGATAAGGGTTTAGCAGATACGCAGTATTTT CASSQDKGLADTQYF
NA few TRBJ1-2 TRBV24-1 TGTGCCACCCGGGACGGCTATGGCTACACCTTC CATRDGYGYTF
NA many TRBJ2-7 TRBV13 TGTGCCAGCCAAACAACCCGGGGGGCGAGGGAGCAGTACTTC CASQTTRGAREQYF
TRBD2 NA TRBJ2-2 TRBV27 TGTGCCAGCAGTTTAGGGGGGGGTAAGCCCCGGAACACCGGGGAGCTGTTTTTT CASSLGGGKPRNTGELFF
NA few TRBJ2-7 TRBV12-3/TRBV12-4 TGTGCCAGCAGTCCCCCGGGACAATCCTACGAGCAGTACTTC CASSPPGQSYEQYF
NA medium-sized TRBJ1-1 TRBV5-6 TGTGCCAGCAGCTTGGAGCTTATCACCACTGAAGCTTTCTTT CASSLELITTEAFF
TRBD2 many TRBJ2-7 TRBV6-1 TGTGCCAGCAGTATTAGCGGGAACTACTACGAGCAGTACTTC CASSISGNYYEQYF
NA many TRBJ2-7 TRBV20-1 TGCAGTGCTACAAGCCTAGGACATCTAGATACCTACGAGCAGTACTTC CSATSLGHLDTYEQYF
TRBD2 few TRBJ2-7 TRBV7-3 TGTGCCAGCAGCTTATTAGCGGGGACCTCCTACGAGCAGTACTTC CASSLLAGTSYEQYF
NA NA TRBJ2-1 TRBV19 TGTGCCACCCGAGTCCCTGAGGGTTTAAATGAGCAGTTCTTC CATRVPEGLNEQFF
NA many TRBJ2-7 TRBV20-1 TGCAGTGCTAGACGCTCGGACTACGAGCAGTACTTC CSARRSDYEQYF
NA NA TRBJ2-5 TRBV20-1 TGCAGTGCCCAGGACAGTAAAGAGACCCAGTACTTC CSAQDSKETQYF
NA medium-sized TRBJ2-1 TRBV4-3 TGCGCCAGCAGCCACAGACAGGATTACAATGAGCAGTTCTTC CASSHRQDYNEQFF
NA many TRBJ1-5 TRBV6-2/TRBV6-3 TGTGCCAGCAGTTACGGGCAGGAAAATCAGCCCCAGCATTTT CASSYGQENQPQHF
TRBD1 NA TRBJ1-2 TRBV29-1 TGCAGCGTTGAAGAAGGGACAGGGCAGGCTCCCTATGGCTACACCTTC CSVEEGTGQAPYGYTF
TRBD2 few TRBJ2-1 TRBV9 TGTGCCAGCAGCGTAGGGGACGGGCGGGGGGTAAGCTCCTACAATGAGCAGTTCTTC CASSVGDGRGVSSYNEQFF
NA many TRBJ2-7 TRBV20-1 TGCAGTCTACCCCCTGGGGACTCCGAGTACTACGAGCAGTACTTC CSLPPGDSEYYEQYF
NA many TRBJ2-2 TRBV2 TGTGCCAGCAGAGGGATATTTGAAGCGAACACCGGGGAGCTGTTTTTT CASRGIFEANTGELFF
TRBD1 NA TRBJ1-5 TRBV6-2/TRBV6-3 TGTGCCAGCAGTTACAGGGGACAGGAACACAATCAGCCCCAGCATTTT CASSYRGQEHNQPQHF
TRBD1 few TRBJ1-6 TRBV7-6 TGTGCCAGCTCGGAGGGGGCAACGGTATATAATTCACCCCTCCACTTT CASSEGATVYNSPLHF
TRBD1 few TRBJ2-1 TRBV4-2 TGTGCCAGCAGCCGGGACAGGGGGTTTTCGGATGAGCAGTTCTTC CASSRDRGFSDEQFF
TRBD2 NA TRBJ2-7 TRBV10-3 TGTGCCATCAGGGAGTTGGCGGGAGGCTTCTACGAGCAGTACTTC CAIRELAGGFYEQYF
NA NA TRBJ2-4 TRBV27 TGTGCCAGCAGTCTAATGTCCCCCGGAGGTGTAGCCAAAAACATTCAGTACTTC CASSLMSPGGVAKNIQYF
TRBD1 NA TRBJ2-7 TRBV6-1 TGTGCCAGCAGTGAAGAGGGACAGGGCTCAGCTTCGCAGTACTTC CASSEEGQGSASQYF
NA NA TRBJ2-7 TRBV6-2/TRBV6-3 TGTGCCAGCAGTTACTCTGGGGACCGACCGGATGAGCAGTACTTC CASSYSGDRPDEQYF
NA NA TRBJ1-3 TRBV5-6 TGTGCCAGCAGCTTGGTGGACAGCAGCTCTGGAAACACCATATATTTT CASSLVDSSSGNTIYF
NA NA TRBJ2-2 TRBV30 TGTGCCTGGAGTCGGGGCACCGGGGAGCTGTTTTTT CAWSRGTGELFF
NA NA TRBJ2-3 TRBV19 TGTGCCAGTAGTGCATCAGACCGGCCTCCCAAGGAAGGGAACGAGCAGTATTTT CASSASDRPPKEGNEQYF
TRBD1 NA TRBJ1-6 TRBV4-3 TGCGCCAGCAGCACTGACAGGGCCTCCAATTCACCCCTCCACTTT CASSTDRASNSPLHF
TRBD2 few TRBJ2-7 TRBV20-1 TGCAGTGCTGCCCGGACTAGCGTATACGAGCAGTACTTC CSAARTSVYEQYF
NA medium-sized TRBJ2-2 TRBV6-2/TRBV6-3 TGTGCCAGCAGTACCTCCTACACCGGGGAGCTGTTTTTT CASSTSYTGELFF